A selection of T cell receptor beta chains follows, all from one sample in a study of T-cell reconstitution after alpha-beta-depleted transplantation in children. MiXCR, run by TCRdb on the PCR reads, gives a single entry per CDR3 protein. Of nearly 550,000 distinct CDR3 sequences listed, about a sixth are singletons. The sequenced sample was PBMCs from the stem cell graft donor, obtained from the stem cell graft. The receptors come from a human donor who donated a stem cell graft to a child with acute lymphoblastic leukemia. CDR3s include the opening cysteine and the closing phenylalanine or tryptophan. The D gene is left open where the match is weak. Only part of the rows carry a size: once, few, many, or a class if the clone is expanded.

J gene,CDR3 length,D gene,clone size,V gene,CDR3 protein,CDR3 DNA
TRBJ2-1,16,TRBD2,few,TRBV2,CASRILAGGVYNEQFF,TGTGCCAGCAGAATCCTAGCGGGAGGCGTATACAATGAGCAGTTCTTC
TRBJ2-7,13,-,-,TRBV15,CATRTGESYEQYF,TGTGCCACCAGGACGGGAGAATCCTACGAGCAGTACTTC
TRBJ1-5,14,TRBD1,few,TRBV6-1,CASSRGGLNQPQHF,TGTGCCAGCAGTCGAGGGGGCCTTAATCAGCCCCAGCATTTT
TRBJ1-2,14,-,-,TRBV7-8,CASSLAGASYGYTF,TGTGCCAGCAGCTTAGCAGGGGCTAGCTATGGCTACACCTTC
TRBJ2-1,15,-,-,TRBV7-9,CASTTFAAARDEQFF,TGTGCCAGCACAACTTTTGCAGCAGCGAGGGATGAGCAGTTCTTC
TRBJ2-2,12,-,few,TRBV2,CASNRGTGELFF,TGTGCCAGCAATAGGGGCACCGGGGAGCTGTTTTTT
TRBJ1-1,15,-,-,TRBV5-1,CASSSHNPMNTEAFF,TGCGCCAGCAGCTCGCACAACCCAATGAACACTGAAGCTTTCTTT
TRBJ1-5,16,-,-,TRBV6-1,CASSTDSLYSNQPQHF,TGTGCCAGCAGCACCGACAGCCTATATAGCAATCAGCCCCAGCATTTT
TRBJ1-5,14,-,few,TRBV12-3/TRBV12-4,CASSFRYRAEPQHF,TGTGCCAGCAGTTTCCGGTACAGGGCCGAGCCCCAGCATTTT
TRBJ2-1,13,TRBD2,few,TRBV29-1,CSVVQLAGVGQFF,TGCAGCGTTGTTCAACTAGCGGGAGTGGGGCAGTTCTTC
TRBJ2-1,14,-,-,TRBV20-1,CSAVDSFSYNEQFF,TGCAGTGCTGTAGACTCGTTCTCCTACAATGAGCAGTTCTTC
TRBJ1-1,12,-,-,TRBV3-1,CASSRSDSEAFF,TGTGCCAGCAGCCGGTCCGACAGTGAAGCTTTCTTT
TRBJ2-5,15,TRBD1,-,TRBV7-2,CASSLGGLSMETQYF,TGTGCCAGCAGCCTAGGGGGCCTCTCGATGGAGACCCAGTACTTC
TRBJ2-6,16,-,few,TRBV6-1,CASSASWKSGANVLTF,TGTGCCAGCAGTGCTTCGTGGAAGTCTGGGGCCAACGTCCTGACTTTC
TRBJ2-7,13,-,few,TRBV27,CASSRGVDHEQYF,TGTGCCAGCAGTCGAGGGGTTGACCACGAGCAGTACTTC
TRBJ1-5,15,-,-,TRBV7-9,CASSLGRESDQPQHF,TGTGCCAGCAGCTTAGGCAGGGAGAGCGATCAGCCCCAGCATTTT
TRBJ2-1,17,-,few,TRBV7-2,CASSLTRLSSSYNEQFF,TGTGCCAGCAGCCTCACCCGGCTAAGTAGCTCCTACAATGAGCAGTTCTTC
TRBJ2-1,14,TRBD2,-,TRBV20-1,CSALAIWGGNEQFF,TGCAGTGCCCTCGCAATCTGGGGGGGGAATGAGCAGTTCTTC
TRBJ2-7,11,-,few,TRBV27,CATFKGREQYF,TGTGCCACCTTTAAGGGGCGCGAGCAGTACTTC
TRBJ1-1,14,-,-,TRBV19,CASSPPGINTEAFF,TGTGCCAGTAGTCCACCCGGGATTAACACTGAAGCTTTCTTT
TRBJ2-1,14,TRBD1,-,TRBV5-1,CASSSGQALNEQFF,TGCGCCAGCAGCTCTGGACAGGCACTCAATGAGCAGTTCTTC
TRBJ1-2,12,-,-,TRBV12-3/TRBV12-4,CASTSSNYGYTF,TGTGCCAGCACCTCCTCTAACTATGGCTACACCTTC
TRBJ2-7,12,-,many,TRBV7-9,CASSGQSLEQYF,TGTGCCAGCAGCGGGCAGTCCCTCGAGCAGTACTTC
TRBJ2-7,14,-,-,TRBV7-9,CASSPERSSYEQYF,TGTGCCAGCAGCCCCGAGCGGAGCTCCTACGAGCAGTACTTC
TRBJ2-1,15,-,once,TRBV18,CASSPPLVSGDEQFF,TGTGCCAGCTCACCACCCCTCGTATCAGGGGATGAGCAGTTCTTC
TRBJ2-7,15,TRBD2,-,TRBV10-3,CAISLSGTSSYEQYF,TGTGCCATCAGTTTATCCGGGACTAGCTCCTACGAGCAGTACTTC